The rows below give T cell receptor beta chains drawn from one sample of a study of cytomegalovirus exposure and HLA in healthy donors. The table came from immunoSEQ multiplex PCR; TCRdb's copy has only in-frame clones and leaves some out. The sample lists under 250,000 clones, about 81% occurring once. The sequencing input was PBMCs. These receptors came from a woman aged 25 to 39 in good health and CMV-seronegative. The CDR3 runs from the conserved cysteine through the conserved F or W. A D gene is named only where the DNA matches it firmly. Some rows have no size entry. The others give once, few or many, or a class for an expanded clone.

TGTGCCAGCAGCTTGGAGGGAAGTTACAATGAGCAGTTCTTC CASSLEGSYNEQFF . TRBV11-3 . TRBJ2-1
TGTGCCAGTAACCCGACAGGGGTTGGGGGGCAGTACTTC CASNPTGVGGQYF TRBD1 TRBV19 . TRBJ2-7
TGTGCCAGCAGGGATCGTCGGGACGAGCAGTACTTC CASRDRRDEQYF . TRBV6-5 . TRBJ2-7
TGCGCCAGCAGCTTGGACGGACAGAGCAATCAGCCCCAGCATTTT CASSLDGQSNQPQHF . TRBV5-1 few TRBJ1-5
TGTGCCAGCAGTGAAATTTTAGCGGGGGGGCGTAATGAGCAGTTCTTC CASSEILAGGRNEQFF TRBD2 TRBV6-1 . TRBJ2-1
TGTGCCAGCACCTCCCAATCGGGGGGAGCCCACGAGCAGTACTTC CASTSQSGGAHEQYF TRBD2 TRBV6-1 . TRBJ2-7
TGTGCCAGCAGCTCCACTAGCGGGACCTCCTACAATGAGCAGTTCTTC CASSSTSGTSYNEQFF TRBD2 TRBV7-2 . TRBJ2-1
TGTGCCAGCGGGACTAGCGGCTACAATGAGCAGTTCTTC CASGTSGYNEQFF TRBD2 TRBV6-5 few TRBJ2-1
TGTGCCAGCAGCGTAGGGGGAGGGAGTTTGGTTGATACGCAGTATTTT CASSVGGGSLVDTQYF TRBD2 TRBV9 . TRBJ2-3
TGTGCCAGTAGGAAGGGGTTTTCTAGCACAGATACGCAGTATTTT CASRKGFSSTDTQYF . TRBV19 . TRBJ2-3
TGTGCCAGCAGTGAAGAAAGGGTAGGCGGCAGGGGGCCGGGGAATGAGCAGTTCTTC CASSEERVGGRGPGNEQFF TRBD1 TRBV6-1 . TRBJ2-1
TGCGCCAGCAGCTCCCGGGGAGGGATCGGGGAGCAGTACTTC CASSSRGGIGEQYF TRBD2 TRBV5-1 . TRBJ2-7
TGTGCCAGCAGCAAACAGGAAAACACTGAAGCTTTCTTT CASSKQENTEAFF . TRBV7-6 . TRBJ1-1
TGTGCCAGCAACCCACAGGGGGCGAGGAATCAGCCCCAGCATTTT CASNPQGARNQPQHF TRBD1 TRBV2 . TRBJ1-5
TGTGCCAGCTCCTGCGGTAATCAGCCCCAGCATTTT CASSCGNQPQHF . TRBV28 . TRBJ1-5
TGTGCCAGCCGCCAGCGGGGGAGGGCAGATACGCAGTATTTT CASRQRGRADTQYF TRBD2 TRBV27 . TRBJ2-3
TGCGCCAGCAGCTGGATTGGACAGGGGGGCACTGAAGCTTTCTTT CASSWIGQGGTEAFF TRBD1 TRBV5-1 few TRBJ1-1
TGTGCCACCAGCAGAGAAACAGGGTCCCAGCCCCAGCATTTT CATSRETGSQPQHF . TRBV15 . TRBJ1-5
TGTGCCAGCAGCGAGAGGGCCCAGCCCCAGCATTTT CASSERAQPQHF . TRBV7-9 few TRBJ1-5
TGTGCCAGTAGAACAGGGGGTAACACAGATACGCAGTATTTT CASRTGGNTDTQYF TRBD1 TRBV9 . TRBJ2-3
TGTGCCAGCAGTGGGAGGACAGGGTATAATTCACCCCTCCACTTT CASSGRTGYNSPLHF TRBD1 TRBV6-5 . TRBJ1-6
TGTGCCTGGAGTCGAACCCCACAGGGGGCGCGTGAAAAACTGTTTTTT CAWSRTPQGAREKLFF TRBD1 TRBV30 . TRBJ1-4
TGTGCCAGCAGTTTGAGGGGGAATCAGCCCCAGCATTTT CASSLRGNQPQHF . TRBV27 . TRBJ1-5
TGTGCCAGCTCACCTCTCGGTGTTGAGCAGTTCTTC CASSPLGVEQFF . TRBV18 . TRBJ2-1
TGCAGTGCTTTTCGACAACCCCAGCATTTT CSAFRQPQHF . TRBV20-1 . TRBJ1-5
TGTGCCAGCAGCCGGGACAGGTCCTACGAGCAGTACTTC CASSRDRSYEQYF TRBD1 TRBV11-2 . TRBJ2-7
TGTGCCAGTAGTAAAGGGACTAGCGAAACAGATACGCAGTATTTT CASSKGTSETDTQYF TRBD2 TRBV19 . TRBJ2-3
TGTGCCAGCAGCTTAGCGCGGGGAGGATACTATGGCTACACCTTC CASSLARGGYYGYTF . TRBV7-9 . TRBJ1-2
TGTGCCACCAGCAGGCCGCCGAGGACAGGGGGAGTTCGGGAGCAGTACTTC CATSRPPRTGGVREQYF TRBD1 TRBV15 . TRBJ2-7
TGTGCCTGGGATGCTAGCGGGAGTAAGTACGAGCAGTACTTC CAWDASGSKYEQYF TRBD2 TRBV30 . TRBJ2-7
TGTGCCAGTAGGACATTGGGGGGAGGAGGCCAAGAGACCCAGTACTTC CASRTLGGGGQETQYF . TRBV19 few TRBJ2-5
TGTGCCAGCAGGGGGGACAGGGTGCAGCCCCAGCATTTT CASRGDRVQPQHF TRBD1 TRBV2 . TRBJ1-5